The 26 T cell receptor beta chains given below trace back to one sample, sequenced in a study of control samples from healthy donors and cancer patients. TCRdb keeps only in-frame clones here, not all; method: immunoSEQ multiplex PCR. This listing includes some 190,000 clones. The sample was blood. The receptors here all came from a woman aged 25 to 45 in good health.

This rearrangement joins TRBV12-3 or TRBV12-4 to TRBJ1-2; 8 nucleotides align to TRBD1. The CDR3 covers 13 residues. V lost 5 bases and J lost 6; bases outside the gene matches: 5. The CDR3 DNA is TGTGCCAGCAGTGACAGGGGAAGGAATGGCTACACCTTC. Translation: CASSDRGRNGYTF.

The chain carries TRBV3-1 (or the pseudogene TRBV3-2) and TRBJ1-6; D may be TRBD1 (6 bases). CDR3 size: 16 residues. Germline loops: CDR1 LGHDT, CDR2 YNNKEL (reference sequence). V was cut by 6 bases and J by 7 bases, with 19 bases left in between. The CDR3 sequence is CASRYRGSGTNSPLHF. For the CDR3, the DNA is TGTGCCAGCAGATATCGAGGGTCAGGGACAAATTCACCCCTCCACTTT.

The V gene is TRBV6-5, the J gene TRBJ1-4, with a tentative D call TRBD1 (5 bases). The CDR3 spans 15 residues. Trimming pared 2 bases from V and 8 bases from J, leaving 15 bases between. Germline CDR1 reads MNHEY; CDR2 reads SVGAGI. DNA for the CDR3: TGTGCCAGCAGTTACACTTGGGAGGGGTTCGAAAAACTGTTTTTT. Amino acid sequence: CASSYTWEGFEKLFF.

The V and J genes are TRBV11-2 and TRBJ2-7, with TRBD1 matching 9 bases. The length of the CDR3 is 14 residues. Germline V CDR1 and CDR2: SGHAT, FQNNGV. V dropped 5 bases and J dropped 5; count of bases not matched to a gene: 7. CDR3 coding DNA: TGTGCCAGCAGCACCTACAGGGGGCGCAACGAGCAGTACTTC. Translation gives CASSTYRGRNEQYF.

The chain employs TRBV11-2 and TRBJ1-3; no clear D gene. V gave up 0 bases and J gave up 3 bases, with 15 bases separating them. The CDR3 has 17 residues. The germline CDR1 and CDR2 sequences are SGHAT and FQNNGV. CDR3 amino acids: CASSLDWILGSGNTIYF. For the CDR3, the DNA is TGTGCCAGCAGCTTAGATTGGATCTTAGGCAGTGGAAACACCATATATTTT.

The rearrangement uses TRBV6-4 and TRBJ1-2; TRBD1 is a possible D gene (5 bases). The CDR3 sequence is 15 residues long. Germline V lookup: CDR1 MRHNA, CDR2 SNTAGT. V gave up 1 base and J gave up 5 bases, with 14 bases separating them. CDR3 sequence reads: CASSDLGRVHYGYTF. DNA of the CDR3: TGTGCCAGCAGTGACTTGGGCAGGGTGCATTATGGCTACACCTTC.

In nucleotides, the CDR3 is TGTGCCAGCTCACCATGGCCCCTGCGGGAAGCTTTCTTT. Translated: CASSPWPLREAFF. This chain joins TRBV18 and TRBJ1-1, with D unresolved. The CDR3 contains 13 residues. The V end lost 2 bases, the J end lost 8 bases, and 12 bases lay between the germline ends. CDR1 KGHSH and CDR2 LQKENI come from the germline V gene.

The chain carries TRBV3-1 (or the pseudogene TRBV3-2) and TRBJ2-1; 7 nucleotides agree with TRBD1. The junction had 4 bases not matched to a gene; V was cut back by 5 bases and J by 0 bases. This CDR3 is 15 amino acids long. The germline CDR1 and CDR2 sequences are LGHDT and YNNKEL (reference sequence). The CDR3 nucleotides are TGTGCCAGCAGCAATCGACAGGGCTCCTACAATGAGCAGTTCTTC. It codes for CASSNRQGSYNEQFF.

V usage is TRBV27 and J usage is TRBJ2-1; unclear D gene. CDR1 and CDR2 from the germline V gene are MNHEY and SMNVEV (reference sequence). This CDR3 contains 12 residues. Trimming removed 3 bases at V and 7 bases at J, with 7 bases between. CDR3 in amino acids: CASSFEGNEQFF. In nucleotides, the CDR3 is TGTGCCAGCAGTTTTGAAGGGAATGAGCAGTTCTTC.

This chain connects TRBV5-5 to TRBJ1-6; D might be TRBD1 (6 bases). Germline lookup yields CDR1 SGHKS and CDR2 YYEKEE (reference sequence). Deletions cut 4 bases from V and 9 bases from J, with 17 bases between. This CDR3 is built from 15 residues. The CDR3 nucleotides read TGTGCCAGCAGCCCTATACAGGGACCGGGTTCACCCCTCCACTTT. It yields the protein CASSPIQGPGSPLHF.

V and J are TRBV4-1 and TRBJ1-3; D is unresolved. The CDR3 length is 16 residues. V was shortened by 2 bases and J by 2 bases, with 13 bases between the two germline ends. Germline V lookup: CDR1 MGHRA, CDR2 YSYEKL. Here the CDR3 reads CASSQPGEDPGNTIYF. CDR3 DNA sequence: TGCGCCAGCAGCCAACCCGGGGAGGACCCTGGAAACACCATATATTTT.

The chain recombines TRBV6-2 or TRBV6-3 with TRBJ1-5; D uncertain. V lost 2 bases to trimming and J lost 10 bases, with 9 bases between them. CDR1 MNHEY and CDR2 SVGEGT come from the germline V gene. The CDR3 totals 12 residues. CDR3 DNA: TGTGCCAGCAGTTACGAACAAAGACCCCAGCATTTT. Residues: CASSYEQRPQHF.

The rearrangement joins TRBV18 to TRBJ2-1; D not certain. Looked up from germline, CDR1 is KGHSH and CDR2 is LQKENI. The V and J ends lost 2 bases and 10 bases respectively, with 12 bases between them. The CDR3 consists of 13 residues. CDR3 DNA: TGTGCCAGCTCACCAACCCCACAGTACGAGCAGTTCTTC. This sequence encodes CASSPTPQYEQFF.

Here the CDR3 DNA reads TGTGCCAGCAGCGAAAGACAGGGGGCCGGGGAGCTGTTTTTT. It codes for CASSERQGAGELFF. This chain joins TRBV9 and TRBJ2-2, with 9 bases aligning to TRBD1. V lost 3 bases to trimming and J lost 6 bases; unmatched junction nucleotides: 3. The CDR3 sequence is 14 residues long. Germline CDR1 SGDLS, CDR2 YYNGEE.

J is TRBJ1-5 and V is TRBV6-2 or TRBV6-3; tentatively, D is TRBD1 (6 bases). Germline CDR1 and CDR2: MNHEY and SVGEGT. Trimming shortened V by 2 bases and J by 7 bases, and 21 bases separated the two germline ends. The CDR3 has 17 residues. DNA of the CDR3: TGTGCCAGCAGTTACCGGCAGGGGTTGAAGGGGTCCCAGCCCCAGCATTTT. Protein product: CASSYRQGLKGSQPQHF.

The chain recombines TRBV5-1 with TRBJ2-1, with 7 bases fitting TRBD2. Germline V gene data show CDR1 as SGHRS and CDR2 as YFSETQ. V was pared by 4 bases and J by 1 base, with 8 bases of the junction left unmatched. The length of the CDR3 is 16 residues. Here the CDR3 DNA reads TGCGCCAGCAGCCCAGGTGCGGGGGAGTCCTACAATGAGCAGTTCTTC. It codes for CASSPGAGESYNEQFF.

The chain joins TRBV12-5 to TRBJ1-5, with TRBD1 matching 8 bases. This CDR3 region has 15 residues. Losses at the gene ends were 7 bases for V and 5 bases for J; bases not matched to a gene: 10. Germline-derived CDR1 and CDR2 are LGHNT and FRNRAP. The CDR3 DNA follows: TGTGCTAGTGCCGGGGATGACAGGGGCCATCAGCCCCAGCATTTT. Amino acids: CASAGDDRGHQPQHF.

The chain carries TRBV6-1 and TRBJ1-1, with D uncertain. The CDR3 is 16 residues long. V was clipped by 4 bases and J by 0 bases, with 15 bases between them. Germline CDR1 is MNHNS and CDR2 is SASEGT. The CDR3 DNA reads as TGTGCCAGCAGTGCCCGTCCGGCGGTTTTGAACACTGAAGCTTTCTTT. As protein: CASSARPAVLNTEAFF.

This chain joins TRBV27 and TRBJ1-1, with a possible D match to TRBD1 (6 bases). The CDR3 has 14 amino acids. V was trimmed by 2 bases and J by 1 base, leaving 8 bases between them. CDR1 MNHEY and CDR2 SMNVEV come from the germline V gene (reference sequence). The CDR3 sequence is CASSLRGQNTEAFF. In nucleotides, the CDR3 is TGTGCCAGCAGTTTAAGGGGACAGAACACTGAAGCTTTCTTT.

This CDR3 is CASSGTLNTEAFF. CDR3 nucleotides: TGTGCCAGTAGCGGGACACTCAACACTGAAGCTTTCTTT. The chain combines TRBV19 with TRBJ1-1; possible D gene TRBD1, 6 bases. The V gene lost 6 bases and the J gene lost 2 bases, with 10 bases spanning the gap. Looked up from germline, CDR1 is LNHDA and CDR2 is SQIVND (reference sequence). CDR3 size: 13 residues. The full variable domain, in which reference TRBV19 and TRBJ1-1 provide the parts outside the CDR3, is DGGITQSPKYLFRKEGQNVTLSCEQNLNHDAMYWYRQDPGQGLRLIYYSQIVNDFQKGDIAEGYSVSREKKESFPLTVTSAQKNPTAFYLCASSGTLNTEAFFGQGTRLTVV.

The V gene is TRBV5-1, the J gene TRBJ2-5; D remains ambiguous. V lost 0 bases and J lost 2, with 11 bases in between. The CDR3 sequence is 15 residues long. Germline V gene lookup returns CDR1 SGHRS and CDR2 YFSETQ. The CDR3: CASSLEGVMQETQYF. The CDR3 DNA reads TGCGCCAGCAGCTTGGAAGGAGTTATGCAAGAGACCCAGTACTTC.

The chain recombines TRBV27 with TRBJ2-3, with a tentative D call TRBD1 (6 bases). Per germline, CDR1 MNHEY and CDR2 SMNVEV (reference sequence). This CDR3 is 14 amino acids long. V gave up 3 bases and J gave up 4 bases, with 11 bases separating them. The CDR3 DNA is TGTGCCAGCAGTTTTAACAGGGCCCCAGATACGCAGTATTTT. Translating it yields CASSFNRAPDTQYF.

The V gene is TRBV7-2, the J gene TRBJ1-3, with 8 bases that match TRBD1. The CDR3 loop spans 18 amino acids. The J segment lost 6 bases and the V segment lost 3 bases, leaving 16 bases of the junction unmatched. CDR1 is SGHTA and CDR2 is FQGNSA in the germline V gene. Written as DNA, the CDR3 is TGTGCCAGCAGCTTCTCGGCAATTAGGGACAGGACCTCAAACACCATATATTTT. Translating gives CASSFSAIRDRTSNTIYF.

V usage is TRBV6-5 and J usage is TRBJ1-6; D ambiguous. Trimming shortened V by 6 bases and J by 9 bases, and 18 bases separated the two germline ends. Germline V gives CDR1 MNHEY, CDR2 SVGAGI. This CDR3 spans 15 amino acids. The DNA for the CDR3 is TGTGCCAGCAGCAGTGAGGACGGCCCAATTTCACCCCTCCACTTT. This encodes CASSSEDGPISPLHF.

The V and J genes are TRBV19 and TRBJ2-2; D is unresolved. Germline V gene data show CDR1 as LNHDA and CDR2 as SQIVND (reference sequence). Trimming shortened V by 0 bases and J by 4 bases, and 9 bases separated the two germline ends. The CDR3 runs to 15 residues. The DNA for the CDR3 is TGTGCCAGTAGTATAGATCACCCGCCCACCGGGGAGCTGTTTTTT. This sequence encodes CASSIDHPPTGELFF.

The chain recombines TRBV7-9 with TRBJ1-2; D perhaps matches TRBD1 (5 bases). The V end was cut by 5 bases, the J end by 4 bases, with 14 bases between. This CDR3 is 14 amino acids long. Germline V gives CDR1 SEHNR, CDR2 FQNEAQ (reference sequence). This CDR3 is CASSLPGGGYGYTF. In DNA, the CDR3 is TGTGCCAGCAGCCTCCCGGGGGGAGGCTATGGCTACACCTTC.